This note documents a single TCR beta chain sequence. The CDR3 length is 13 residues. Between the trimmed V and J ends, which lost 2 bases and 6 bases, there was a span of 10 bases. Per the germline V gene, CDR1 is MNHEY and CDR2 is SVGEGT. These data are taken from a study of control samples from healthy donors and cancer patients. TCRdb's copy holds only in-frame clones and misses some; the assay was immunoSEQ multiplex PCR. The sample includes over 85,000 clones, about four fifths of them seen just once. The gene calls are TRBV6-2 or TRBV6-3 and TRBJ1-2; D ambiguous. Sequenced sample: PBMCs. The source is a man aged 65-85 years with lung cancer. CDR3 bases: TGTGCCAGCAGTTACCCGGCCGGCGATGGCTACACCTTC. It codes for CASSYPAGDGYTF.